The T cell receptor beta chain under discussion was sequenced for a study of cytomegalovirus exposure and HLA in healthy donors (TCRdb year 2017). At the level of the whole study: According to an earlier analysis of a few hundred of the donors, some 180 million T cells yielded 100 million or so unique TCR beta sequences and about 280 Gb of sequence data. An early release that covered 500 to 800 HLA-typed donors contained approximately 300 gigabases of sequencing data and 75 million to 100 million unique TCR sequences. Of the 300 to 500 genotyped donors, 81% were placed in the genetic ancestry cluster associated with self-reported Caucasian donors. The aim of the study was to test whether cataloging public T cell receptors could identify signatures of past pathogen exposure. The study profiled the T cell repertoires of more than 500 subjects by immunosequencing and related them to cytomegalovirus serostatus. In addition to the first cohort of hundreds of subjects, a separate validation cohort of approximately 130 different subjects was used. The study combined high-throughput TCR immunosequencing, statistical association of individual TCRs with disease status, and machine learning to predict cytomegalovirus infection status. To study patterns of TCR occurrence, a later analysis re-analyzed previously published TCR beta repertoires from several hundred donors and added high-resolution HLA genotyping. Rather than using new phenotypic data, the later analysis identified candidate immune exposures from TCR beta sequences and from how often those sequences occurred across donors. In an earlier analysis of 500 to 650 of the donors, high-throughput TCR beta sequencing was used to judge whether each TCR beta V gene segment behaved as functional or pseudogenic. Donor age, sex, ethnicity and CMV serostatus were compiled together with the repertoire data. A later genetic analysis took genome-wide SNP genotypes for about three fifths of the roughly 700 donors and used that subset as a discovery cohort. Every discovery cohort repertoire had been produced on one sequencing platform. HLA typing included class I and class II loci at four-digit resolution. Typing coverage differed by locus: A, B, C, DRB1 and DQB1 were typed in roughly 629-630 donors, DQA1 in about 550, DPA1 in some 600, and DPB1 in approximately 450. Several DR-DQ haplotypes were treated as single units for association and clustering because of strong linkage in the cohort. Among some 400 genotyped donors of the cohort, an average of roughly 230,000 unique TCR beta nucleotide sequences was sequenced per donor, of which 15% to 20% were non-productive. Study-wide conclusions, independent of this receptor: In the study, around 150 TCR beta chains were listed as associated with cytomegalovirus. An association between a missense DCLRE1C variant and V-gene and J-gene trimming of TCR beta chains was found in a later genetic analysis and replicated in an independent cohort. When HLA alleles, especially DR and DQ, strongly co-occurred, attributing TCR associations to individual alleles was difficult. A later analysis reported that several top co-occurrence clusters appeared linked to parvovirus B19, influenza, CMV and Epstein-Barr virus. At a false discovery rate of 0.05, a later analysis linked some 18,000 TCR beta sequences to specific HLA alleles. The authors suggested that the approach could potentially be extended to other disease states and immunological phenotypes. In an earlier analysis of around 500 of the donors, most TCR beta V segments appeared in productive rearrangements about 90% or about 30% of the time, broadly matching IMGT annotations. Cytomegalovirus status was reported to be diagnosed by the classifier with high specificity and sensitivity in both the original and validation cohorts. Some IMGT-functional V segments, including TRBV6-2 and TRBV6-3, could not be distinguished by the 87-base-pair reads and were therefore excluded. According to a later analysis, most CMV-associated TCR beta chains appeared to be HLA-restricted, and the HLA associations seemed to be driven largely by CMV exposure. Compared with equally common non-associated chains, HLA-associated TCR beta chains in a later analysis were more clonally expanded and had lower generation probabilities. According to a later analysis, TCR association rates differed among HLA loci, with DRB1 alleles showing the most associated TCRs and HLA-C alleles showing the fewest. A further reported finding was that TCR beta sequences accurately predicted the HLA-A and HLA-B alleles for most subjects in the first cohort. In this cohort, only TCR beta chains were sequenced, and detectable features were limited by the absence of alpha or paired-chain data. Because some donors lacked HLA typing at each locus, the association tests relied only on the typed subset. Because counts were too low, approximately 15 rarely observed V segments, including chromosome 9 orphons, were excluded from the earlier analysis of around 590 of the donors. For the cohort, immune exposure information was limited to CMV serostatus. Correlated functional status among segregating V segments might be attributable to linkage disequilibrium, but an unknown experimental factor could not be ruled out. Most TCR sequences were seen in very few donors, while some public TCRs were found in many individuals. The presence/absence analyses assumed that sequencing depth was roughly uniform across donors, and that assumption may not be true. Three of the identified cytomegalovirus-associated TCR beta chains were confirmed in vitro to be specific for cytomegalovirus antigens. A cluster of highly shared sequence variants was judged likely to represent a technical artifact of the sequencing pipeline. A later genetic analysis reported fewer N-insertions in productive TCRs among donors in an Asian-associated ancestry cluster than the approximately 670-donor mean.

Libraries were made using the immunoSEQ multiplex PCR assay. The multiplex PCR relied on a mix of 60 forward primers for TCR Vbeta segments and 13 reverse primers for TCR Jbeta segments. The CDR3 region of rearranged TCR beta genes was amplified from genomic DNA with a multiplex PCR assay. Amplified TCR beta libraries were sequenced as 87-base-pair reads on the Illumina HiSeq System. On the study's bioinformatics: A later analysis tallied around 87 million unique TCR beta chains across the 700 or so repertoires, and approximately 12 million of those chains were shared by two or more donors. To remove PCR and sequencing errors, raw reads were error-corrected and collapsed into unique sequences using a nearest-neighbor algorithm that merged closely related sequences. Alignment of CDR3 sequences to IMGT reference sequences was used to assign V, D and J gene segments. For a sequence to be retained, a match of at least six nucleotides was required to both a V gene segment and a J gene segment. A rearrangement was called productive if the CDR3 had no stop codons and remained in frame with V and J, and every other rearrangement was called non-productive. Following IMGT convention, CDR3 was defined as the stretch from the second conserved V-encoded cysteine up to the conserved J-encoded phenylalanine. In an earlier analysis of 500 to 650 of the donors, sequences lacking an unambiguous match to a single V gene segment were excluded. In an earlier analysis of about 590 of the donors, a V segment was called functional when productive rearrangements were above 56.7%, and segregating when the standard deviation between donors exceeded 5%. A statistical classification framework was built for diagnosing cytomegalovirus status from the catalog of TCR beta chain sequences. A later analysis assigned V and J genes by comparing TCR nucleotide sequences with IMGT/GENE-DB human TR gene sequences. A later analysis assigned CDR3 sequences and most-parsimonious VDJ recombination scenarios with the TCRdist pipeline. In a later analysis, every TCR beta chain was defined by the combination of its CDR3 amino acid sequence and its V-gene family, and reads without a unique V-gene family were dropped. A later analysis removed nearly 600 highly shared, low-generation-probability nucleotide sequences to deal with suspected cross-contamination and a sequencing artifact. A later analysis calculated a clonal expansion index for each public chain from normalized within-repertoire ranks of inferred template counts. In a later analysis, generation probabilities were computed with a VDJ recombination model fitted to out-of-frame rearrangements, and the resulting probabilities were checked against IGoR. In a later analysis, hypergeometric tests were used to score TCR-TCR, TCR-HLA and TCR-CMV co-occurrence, with a repertoire-size bias correction applied to TCR pairs. In a later analysis, false discovery rates were estimated by permuting HLA or CMV assignments 20 times. In a later analysis, co-occurring TCRs were grouped with DBSCAN, and TCRdist sequence similarity was added when clustering was performed within HLA-allele-positive subsets. Repertoires with fewer than 30,000 or more than 120,000 public chains, plus five repertoires with anomalous nucleotide sharing, were excluded from co-occurrence clustering. TCRdb mirrors the immuneACCESS table, restricted to in-frame sequences. Some clones are absent from its copies; in checked studies, under half trace to an unresolved V gene, and the reason for the others is unknown. V and J calls and clone size are copied from that table; D and trimming were computed from the DNA. The sample's table lists a count of 150,000 to 200,000 clones. Approximately 6.9% of the sample is held by the ten biggest clonotypes.

The junction shows trimming of 0 bases on V and 8 bases on J, and the gene matches do not reach 9 bases of it. The germline V gene (reference sequence) specifies SEHNR as CDR1 and FQNEAQ as CDR2. Inclusive of the bounding cysteine and phenylalanine, the CDR3 is 17 residues long. Of the read, only the CDR3 DNA is kept; its 51 bases are in frame from base 1. Concerning this clone: No antigen is known for it.

The cohort consisted of approximately 670 healthy bone marrow donors. At the time of sampling, all cohort members were nominally healthy, though unrecorded immune exposures were likely present. The donor tested CMV seronegative and was one of the 352 seronegative cohort members. A peripheral blood sample was collected from each donor, and TCR beta sequencing was performed on peripheral blood mononuclear cells. Genomic DNA extraction from the blood cell samples was performed with the Qiagen DNeasy Blood Extraction Kit. Specimen: PBMCs. The sequence derives from a man aged 25-45 years in good health and CMV-seronegative. The chain employs TRBV7-9 and TRBJ2-1, with 11 central nucleotides matching TRBD2. The nucleotide sequence is TGTGCCAGCAGCTTAGCGCGTAGCGGGGGGGCCTTTCATGAGCAGTTCTTC. Its protein is CASSLARSGGAFHEQFF. The full variable domain, with segments outside the CDR3 supplied by the reference TRBV7-9 and TRBJ2-1 proteins, appears as DTGVSQNPRHKITKRGQNVTFRCDPISEHNRLYWYRQTLGQGPEFLTYFQNEAQLEKSRLLSDRFSAERPKGSFSTLEIQRTEQGDSAMYLCASSLARSGGAFHEQFFGPGTRLTVL.